The next 19 T cell receptor beta chains were all read from a single sample in a study of T cells in Graves' hyperthyroidism and ophthalmopathy. Template material for amplifying TCR beta CDR3 regions consisted of RNA transcripts. HTBI primers were used for first-round RT-PCR of the TCR CDR3. From the multiplex PCR reads, TCRdb called clonotypes with MiXCR, one entry per CDR3 protein. Found here are roughly 530,000 distinct CDR3 sequences, approximately 17% of them singletons; the top ten hold approximately 16%. The sequenced sample consisted of blood. The source of these receptors is a woman under 30 with Graves' ophthalmopathy.

The V call is TRBV27, the J call TRBJ2-3; TRBD2 matches at 8 bases. The CDR3 contains 17 residues. J lost 4 bases, V lost 3 bases, and 12 bases had no gene match. Germline V gene data show CDR1 as MNHEY and CDR2 as SMNVEV (reference sequence). The DNA for the CDR3 is TGTGCCAGCAGTTTTGCGGGGGGCCTCCCTGGGCCAGATACGCAGTATTTT. It specifies CASSFAGGLPGPDTQYF.

This clonotype was counted many times. This sequence joins TRBV7-2 and TRBJ2-5, with a tentative D call TRBD1 (6 bases). Trimming removed 5 bases at V and 2 bases at J, with 12 bases between. There are 14 residues in the CDR3. Germline V gene lookup returns CDR1 SGHTA and CDR2 FQGNSA. CDR3 bases: TGTGCCAGCAGCCCAGGACAGCTTCAAGAGACCCAGTACTTC. It translates to CASSPGQLQETQYF.

This clonotype was observed many times. V and J are TRBV3-1 and TRBJ2-7, with TRBD2 matching over 8 bases. The germline CDR1 and CDR2 sequences are LGHDT and YNNKEL (reference sequence). The ends lost 1 base at V and 6 bases at J; junction bases unmatched: 8. CDR3 length: 15 amino acids. Written as DNA, the CDR3 is TGTGCCAGCAGCCAAGGCAGGAGACTAGCGCTCGAGCAGTACTTC. This sequence encodes CASSQGRRLALEQYF.

This chain connects TRBV7-9 to TRBJ1-4, with TRBD1 identical over 8 bases. The CDR3 has 15 amino acids. J lost 4 bases, V lost 5 bases, and 6 bases had no gene match. CDR1 SEHNR and CDR2 FQNEAQ come from the germline V gene (reference sequence). The DNA for the CDR3 is TGTGCCAGCAGCGAGCAGGGGGCCCTTAATGAAAAACTGTTTTTT. Translation: CASSEQGALNEKLFF.

This clonotype appeared many times. CDR3 DNA sequence: TGTGCCAGCAGTTACTCCTCTTACGGACAGGGGATCAACGAGCAGTACTTC. Its translation is CASSYSSYGQGINEQYF. This rearrangement joins TRBV6-5 to TRBJ2-7, with TRBD1 matching 9 bases. Germline loops: CDR1 MNHEY, CDR2 SVGAGI. The CDR3 is 17 residues long. V lost 0 bases, J lost 5 bases, and 11 bases stayed unmatched.

The V gene is TRBV29-1, the J gene TRBJ1-2; D uncertain. CDR1 SQVTM and CDR2 ANQGSEA come from the germline V gene. The CDR3 covers 15 residues. Trimming removed 2 bases from V and 4 bases from J, with 17 bases in between. CDR3 sequence (DNA): TGCAGCGTTGAACCCCCTGCAGGACCGCTCTATGGCTACACCTTC. As protein: CSVEPPAGPLYGYTF.

This clonotype was detected only a few times. This chain uses TRBV5-1 with TRBJ1-3; no definite D call. The CDR3 loop spans 18 amino acids. Looked up from germline, CDR1 is SGHRS and CDR2 is YFSETQ. Trimming took 0 bases from V and 0 from J, leaving 16 bases between them. DNA of the CDR3: TGCGCCAGCAGCTTGGTCTCGATGGTCTACGGCTCTGGAAACACCATATATTTT. Translation: CASSLVSMVYGSGNTIYF.

V and J are TRBV12-3 or TRBV12-4 and TRBJ1-1, with 7 bases lining up with TRBD1. Trimming cost V 6 bases and J 7 bases; bases outside gene matches: 2. The CDR3 loop spans 11 amino acids. Here the CDR3 DNA reads TGTGCCAGCAGCCAGGGGGATGAAGCTTTCTTT. It codes for CASSQGDEAFF.

This clonotype was seen at least ten times. The chain uses TRBV27 and TRBJ2-7; tentatively, D is TRBD2 (6 bases). V lost 7 bases and J 3 bases, leaving 16 bases between the germline ends. CDR1 and CDR2 from the germline V gene are MNHEY and SMNVEV (reference sequence). The CDR3 length is 14 residues. The CDR3 spells CASKTSGPYYEQYF. The CDR3 DNA sequence: TGTGCCAGCAAAACGAGCGGGCCCTACTACGAGCAGTACTTC.

In its sample, this clonotype was seen many times. The CDR3 reads CASSEGVVHEAFF. The CDR3, as DNA: TGTGCCAGCAGTGAGGGGGTCGTCCATGAAGCTTTCTTT. The chain is built from TRBV6-1 and TRBJ1-1, with TRBD1 as a possible D gene (5 bases). There are 13 residues in the CDR3. With 3 bases removed from V and 7 bases from J, the gap between germline ends came to 12 bases. In germline, CDR1 is MNHNS, CDR2 SASEGT.

The J gene is TRBJ2-2, the V gene TRBV6-1, with TRBD2 matching over 9 bases. Germline trimming cut 7 bases from V and 1 base from J; bases unmatched to any gene: 7. There are 16 residues in the CDR3. CDR1 is MNHNS, CDR2 SASEGT, per germline. CDR3 sequence (DNA): TGTGCCAGCACCTTGGGACTAGCAGGGAACACCGGGGAGCTGTTTTTT. This codes for CASTLGLAGNTGELFF.

The chain recombines TRBV20-1 with TRBJ1-6; D not certain. The V end was cut by 0 bases, the J end by 7 bases, with 13 bases between. This CDR3 contains 15 residues. Germline V gene lookup returns CDR1 DFQATT and CDR2 SNEGSKA (reference sequence). The DNA for the CDR3 is TGCAGTGCTAGAGACTATCCGACCCTGAATTCACCCCTCCACTTT. Protein product: CSARDYPTLNSPLHF.

Many counts were recorded for this clonotype. This chain links TRBV15 with TRBJ1-5; D not certain. V was shortened by 0 bases and J by 5 bases, with 11 bases between the two germline ends. The germline CDR1 and CDR2 sequences are LNHNV and YYDKDF (reference sequence). This CDR3 contains 15 residues. The CDR3 DNA reads as TGTGCCACCAGCAGAGAATATGAGGGCTATCAGCCCCAGCATTTT. Its protein product is CATSREYEGYQPQHF. Supplemented by reference TRBV15 and TRBJ1-5, the full variable domain reads DAMVIQNPRYQVTQFGKPVTLSCSQTLNHNVMYWYQQKSSQAPKLLFHYYDKDFNNEADTPDNFQSRRPNTSFCFLDIRSPGLGDTAMYLCATSREYEGYQPQHFGDGTRLSIL.

This clonotype was observed many times. The genes are TRBV7-9 and TRBJ1-1, with D perhaps matching TRBD1 (6 bases). V lost 9 bases, J lost 1 base, and 15 bases lay in between. This CDR3 contains 14 residues. Per the germline V gene, CDR1 is SEHNR and CDR2 is FQNEAQ (reference sequence). This chain's CDR3 is CASEPRGKNTEAFF. CDR3 sequence (DNA): TGTGCCAGTGAACCCAGGGGAAAGAACACTGAAGCTTTCTTT.

The rearrangement uses TRBV6-4 and TRBJ2-7; D is undetermined. In germline, CDR1 is MRHNA, CDR2 SNTAGT. The length of the CDR3 is 15 residues. V lost 3 bases, J lost 5 bases, and 17 bases lay in between. CDR3 amino acids: CASSDYLSQFDEQYF. For the CDR3, the DNA is TGTGCCAGCAGTGATTATCTCAGCCAATTCGACGAGCAGTACTTC.

This clonotype has at least ten counts. The chain recombines TRBV6-2 or TRBV6-3 with TRBJ2-1; the match to TRBD2 covers 12 bases. Trimming cost V 5 bases and J 5 bases; bases outside gene matches: 10. Per germline, CDR1 MNHEY and CDR2 SVGEGT. The CDR3 is 17 residues long. The chain's CDR3 is CASSQWASGGADNEQFF. CDR3 DNA: TGTGCCAGCAGTCAGTGGGCTAGCGGGGGGGCCGACAATGAGCAGTTCTTC.

This clonotype came up many times. This chain links TRBV29-1 with TRBJ2-3, with D perhaps matching TRBD2 (5 bases). V shed 2 bases and J shed 0 bases, with 12 bases lying between them. This CDR3 region has 15 residues. Per germline, CDR1 SQVTM and CDR2 ANQGSEA. CDR3 loop: CSVESGLTSTDTQYF. CDR3 nucleotide sequence: TGCAGCGTTGAAAGCGGACTCACCAGCACAGATACGCAGTATTTT.

This clonotype was observed many times. The chain is built from TRBV7-2 and TRBJ1-1, with TRBD1 as a possible D gene (5 bases). The germline gives CDR1 SGHTA, CDR2 FQGNSA. The CDR3 loop spans 16 amino acids. Trimming pared 2 bases from V and 0 bases from J, leaving 13 bases between. For the CDR3, the DNA is TGTGCCAGCAGCTTAAGGCCGCGGGGGTTGAACACTGAAGCTTTCTTT. Protein: CASSLRPRGLNTEAFF.

This rearrangement joins TRBV12-3 or TRBV12-4 to TRBJ2-1, with TRBD2 identical over 7 bases. J was trimmed by 6 bases and V by 7 bases; bases with no gene match: 12. The CDR3 contains 15 residues. The CDR3 spells CASTWWGEGLNEQFF. The CDR3 nucleotides read TGTGCCAGCACCTGGTGGGGGGAGGGCCTCAATGAGCAGTTCTTC.